Following are 19 T cell receptor beta chains from one sample sequenced in a study of control samples from healthy donors and cancer patients. Measured with immunoSEQ multiplex PCR; TCRdb has only the in-frame clones, and not every one. This sample carries about 77,000 clones, roughly 92% of them seen once, and the ten largest clones take over 4.5%. Material for sequencing was blood. The receptors originated from a woman aged 55-70 years in good health.

The chain employs TRBV24-1 and TRBJ2-1; 7 bases match TRBD2. CDR1 KGHDR and CDR2 SFDVKD come from the germline V gene. The CDR3 contains 14 residues. Unmatched junction bases numbered 5, after V lost 0 bases and J lost 10 bases. CDR3 region: CATSDLGGVREQFF. The CDR3 DNA reads TGTGCCACCAGTGATTTGGGGGGGGTTAGGGAGCAGTTCTTC.

The chain is built from TRBV30 and TRBJ1-2; the D is unclear. This CDR3 has 13 residues. CDR1 GTSNPN and CDR2 SVGIG come from the germline V gene (reference sequence). Trimming left V 0 bases short and J 4 bases short, with 9 bases between. As DNA, the CDR3 is TGTGCCTGGAGTGTTTCCAGTTCCTATGGCTACACCTTC. It yields the protein CAWSVSSSYGYTF.

The J gene is TRBJ2-2, the V gene TRBV5-1; D is tentatively TRBD1 or TRBD2 (5 bases each). Germline V gives CDR1 SGHRS, CDR2 YFSETQ. The CDR3 is made up of 19 amino acids. V lost 0 bases and J lost 4, with 22 bases in between. The CDR3 here is CASSLGAFGTNPGTGELFF. CDR3 nucleotides: TGCGCCAGCAGCTTGGGTGCTTTTGGGACCAATCCGGGCACCGGGGAGCTGTTTTTT.

CDR3 in amino acids: CASTHRGGNTIYF. The CDR3 DNA follows: TGTGCCAGCACCCACAGGGGGGGAAACACCATATATTTT. The rearrangement uses TRBV12-3 or TRBV12-4 and TRBJ1-3; 8 nucleotides align to TRBD1. CDR3 size: 13 residues. V lost 7 bases and J lost 4; bases outside the gene matches: 3.

The V call is TRBV6-2 or TRBV6-3, the J call TRBJ1-2; tentatively, D is TRBD1 (5 bases). CDR1 is MNHEY and CDR2 is SVGEGT in the germline V gene. V was pared by 4 bases and J by 7 bases, with 16 bases between. The CDR3 length is 14 residues. Written as DNA, the CDR3 is TGTGCCAGCAGTTCGGACAATTTCGGGCTTGGCTACACCTTC. Translating it yields CASSSDNFGLGYTF.

V gene TRBV5-6 combines with J gene TRBJ2-7, with D possibly TRBD2 on 5 matching bases. Germline CDR1 and CDR2: SGHDT and YYEEEE. V was cut by 3 bases and J by 4 bases, with 14 bases left in between. The CDR3 loop spans 14 amino acids. The CDR3 DNA follows: TGTGCCAGCAGCTCTACCGGGATGCGTTACGAGCAGTACTTC. It translates to CASSSTGMRYEQYF.

This chain uses TRBV27 with TRBJ1-2; TRBD1 matches 7 bases. V shed 7 bases, J shed 4 bases, and the junction held 9 bases outside the gene matches. The V gene's germline CDR1 is MNHEY and CDR2 SMNVEV (reference sequence). The CDR3 contains 14 residues. CDR3 in amino acids: CASKRDSLGYGYTF. CDR3 DNA sequence: TGTGCCAGCAAAAGGGACAGCCTTGGCTATGGCTACACCTTC.

The chain links TRBV5-1 to TRBJ2-1; the D is unclear. The V end lost 0 bases, the J end lost 7 bases, and 20 bases lay between the germline ends. CDR1 is SGHRS and CDR2 is YFSETQ in the germline V gene. CDR3 size: 17 residues. CDR3 coding DNA: TGCGCCAGCAGCTTGGAGCCCCCCGGGTTGGGGATTAATGAGCAGTTCTTC. Protein product: CASSLEPPGLGINEQFF.

V usage is TRBV25-1 and J usage is TRBJ1-1; a possible D gene is TRBD1 (5 bases). The CDR3 loop spans 13 amino acids. V was trimmed by 7 bases and J by 5 bases, leaving 14 bases between them. Germline V gene sequence: CDR1 MGHDK, CDR2 SYGVNS. Here the CDR3 DNA reads TGTGCCAGCATGAGGCGGGGGGGAACTGAAGCTTTCTTT. Its translation: CASMRRGGTEAFF.

The V and J genes are TRBV6-6 and TRBJ2-7; D might be TRBD1 (6 bases). The germline V gene encodes CDR1 MNHNY and CDR2 SVGAGI (reference sequence). There are 16 residues in the CDR3. Trimming pared 3 bases from V and 6 bases from J, leaving 21 bases between. The CDR3 spells CASSYPLAGEKGEQYF. The CDR3, as DNA: TGTGCCAGCAGTTATCCCTTGGCAGGGGAGAAGGGCGAGCAGTACTTC.

Worth noting for this clone: Other nucleotide sequences from this sample produce the same CDR3. The chain's CDR3 is CASSISNQPQHF. CDR3 bases: TGTGCCAGTAGTATAAGCAATCAGCCCCAGCATTTT. The gene calls are TRBV19 and TRBJ1-5; no reliable D call. The germline V gene encodes CDR1 LNHDA and CDR2 SQIVND (reference sequence). CDR3 length equals 12 residues. The V gene lost 2 bases and the J gene lost 1 base, with 0 bases spanning the gap.

The gene calls are TRBV5-1 and TRBJ1-1; TRBD1 matches 8 bases. The germline CDR1 and CDR2 sequences are SGHRS and YFSETQ. V gave up 4 bases and J gave up 4 bases; unmatched junction bases: 6. The CDR3 extends over 14 amino acids. CDR3 sequence (DNA): TGCGCCAGCAGCACACGACAGGGGAGCACTGAAGCTTTCTTT. Residues: CASSTRQGSTEAFF.

This sequence joins TRBV6-5 and TRBJ1-1; no definite D call. The germline V and J ends were trimmed by 7 bases and 3 bases, with 18 bases remaining between them. CDR1 and CDR2 from the germline V gene are MNHEY and SVGAGI. The CDR3 is made up of 15 amino acids. CDR3 nucleotides: TGTGCCAGCAAAAAACCGGCCCCAAGGGACACTGAAGCTTTCTTT. Amino acid sequence: CASKKPAPRDTEAFF.

The chain is built from TRBV4-3 and TRBJ2-3; 9 nucleotides agree with TRBD2. Trimming at V came to 1 base and at J to 4 bases, leaving 6 bases not matched to a gene. The germline V gene has CDR1 LGHNA and CDR2 YSLEER. The CDR3 runs 16 residues. DNA of the CDR3: TGCGCCAGCAGCCAAGGGGCGCGGGAGGGCGCAGATACGCAGTATTTT. This encodes CASSQGAREGADTQYF.

The chain is built from TRBV7-2 and TRBJ2-7; tentatively, D is TRBD2 (6 bases). Germline assignment: CDR1 SGHTA and CDR2 FQGNSA. Trimming took off 7 bases at V and 0 bases at J, with 16 bases between the two ends. There are 15 residues in the CDR3. Here the CDR3 reads CASIPGVPDSYEQYF. The CDR3 nucleotides are TGTGCCAGCATCCCGGGGGTGCCAGACTCCTACGAGCAGTACTTC. The full variable domain, rest sourced from reference TRBV7-2 and TRBJ2-7, is GAGVSQSPSNKVTEKGKDVELRCDPISGHTALYWYRQSLGQGLEFLIYFQGNSAPDKSGLPSDRFSAERTGGSVSTLTIQRTQQEDSAVYLCASIPGVPDSYEQYFGPGTRLTVT.

A single count supports this clone. The chain couples TRBV30 to TRBJ2-3; the D is unclear. CDR3 length: 14 amino acids. Trimming pared 3 bases from V and 2 bases from J, leaving 12 bases between. Germline V gene sequence: CDR1 GTSNPN, CDR2 SVGIG (reference sequence). The CDR3, as DNA: TGTGCCTGGAGAGTCCAAGGGAACACAGATACGCAGTATTTT. It yields the protein CAWRVQGNTDTQYF.

This chain joins TRBV2 and TRBJ1-1, with D uncertain. The ends were cut back, 7 bases at V and 0 bases at J, with 9 bases in the middle. Germline V gene lookup returns CDR1 SNHLY and CDR2 FYNNEI. The CDR3 extends over 13 amino acids. This CDR3 reads CASTSRLNTEAFF. CDR3 in DNA: TGTGCCAGCACCTCTAGACTGAACACTGAAGCTTTCTTT.

The V call is TRBV7-9, the J call TRBJ1-2; D might be TRBD1 (5 bases). Germline V lookup: CDR1 SEHNR, CDR2 FQNEAQ (reference sequence). This CDR3 has 14 residues. V was pared by 5 bases and J by 8 bases, with 18 bases between. The CDR3 DNA reads as TGTGCCAGCAGCCCCCAGGACTCCCCAGGGGGCTACACCTTC. Amino acids: CASSPQDSPGGYTF.

The rearrangement links TRBV5-1 to TRBJ1-3; no firm D call. The V end lost 1 base, the J end lost 0 bases, and 14 bases lay between the germline ends. Germline V lookup: CDR1 SGHRS, CDR2 YFSETQ. The CDR3 totals 17 residues. CDR3: CASSLHGLGNSGNTIYF. The CDR3, as DNA: TGCGCCAGCAGCTTGCACGGGCTAGGGAACTCTGGAAACACCATATATTTT.